This TCR beta chain is from a study of breast tumors, draining lymph nodes, adjacent tissues. Study-level findings and limits: Tumor and nontumor repertoires were significantly more similar in luminal-like than in basal-like breast cancer.

Axillary draining lymph nodes of breast cancer patients supplied the node samples. This clonotype was found a few times. What it binds is not known. TCRdb re-called the multiplex PCR reads with MiXCR, one entry per CDR3 protein. The data hold about 230,000 distinct CDR3 sequences, with roughly 32% observed a single time. Germline values: CDR1 MNHEY, CDR2 SMNVEV (reference sequence). The CDR3 runs to 15 residues. V was pared by 4 bases and J by 5 bases, with 18 bases between. Source material: axillary lymph node tissue. This chain connects TRBV27 to TRBJ2-7, with a possible D match to TRBD2 (5 bases). The sequence was collected from a female donor with breast cancer. Some clones in this sample may be carry-over from other donors' samples. The CDR3 sequence is CASSSSLGVNNEQYF. CDR3 coding DNA: TGTGCCAGCAGTTCTTCACTGGGAGTAAACAACGAGCAGTACTTC.